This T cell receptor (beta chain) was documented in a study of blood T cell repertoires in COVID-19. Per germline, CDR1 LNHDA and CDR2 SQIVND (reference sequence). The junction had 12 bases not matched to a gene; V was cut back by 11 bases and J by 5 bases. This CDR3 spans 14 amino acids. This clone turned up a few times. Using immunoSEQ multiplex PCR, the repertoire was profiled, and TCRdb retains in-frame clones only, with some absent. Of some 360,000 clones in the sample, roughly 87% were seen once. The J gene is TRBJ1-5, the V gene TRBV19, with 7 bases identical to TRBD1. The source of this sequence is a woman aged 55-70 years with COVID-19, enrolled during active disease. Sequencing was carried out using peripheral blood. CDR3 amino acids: CASSSGGGHQPQHF. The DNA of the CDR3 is TGTGCCTCCTCGTCAGGGGGTGGTCATCAGCCCCAGCATTTT.